This T cell receptor beta chain appears in the sequencing data of a study of metastatic and nonmetastatic thyroid tumors. Turning to the study itself: Comparative analysis of repertoires was undertaken across blood and tumor or nodule tissue obtained from malignant and benign thyroid patients.

Nobody among the patients had been given any treatment before thyroid surgery. Points on this clone: Its antigen is unknown.

The junction had 6 bases not matched to a gene; V was cut back by 5 bases and J by 5 bases. The CDR3 covers 15 residues. Looked up from germline, CDR1 is SGHAT and CDR2 is FQNNGV. In the authors' workflow: What underpinned the distant-metastasis classifier for papillary thyroid cancer was the set of CDR3 differences across clinicopathological groups. With MiXCR, TCRdb called clones anew from the PCR reads. These V and J calls rely on TCRdb rather than the paper's analysis. Of 85,000 to 95,000 clones listed, about 15% were seen once; the top ten hold 3.6%. Findings and limits, study-wide: Compared with benign nodules, malignant thyroid tumors were reported to have significantly higher TCR beta diversity in both blood and tumor.

The chain employs TRBV11-2 and TRBJ2-5, with 12 bases that match TRBD2. The TCR comes from a female donor with papillary thyroid cancer or a benign thyroid nodule (not recorded which). Some clones in this sample may be carry-over from other donors' samples. Sequenced input: blood. Here the CDR3 reads CASSAHTSGGETQYF. For the CDR3, the DNA is TGTGCCAGCAGCGCTCATACTAGCGGGGGGGAGACCCAGTACTTC.